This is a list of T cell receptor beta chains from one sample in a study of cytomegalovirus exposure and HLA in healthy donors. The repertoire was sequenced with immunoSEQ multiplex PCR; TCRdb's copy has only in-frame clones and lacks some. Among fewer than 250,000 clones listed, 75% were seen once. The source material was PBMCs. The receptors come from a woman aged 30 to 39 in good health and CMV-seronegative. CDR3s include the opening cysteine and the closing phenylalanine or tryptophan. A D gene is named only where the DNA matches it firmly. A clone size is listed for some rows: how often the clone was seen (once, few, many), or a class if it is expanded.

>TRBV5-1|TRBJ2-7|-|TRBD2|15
CASRSERGPSYEQYF
TGCGCCAGCAGATCGGAGCGGGGGCCCTCCTACGAGCAGTACTTC
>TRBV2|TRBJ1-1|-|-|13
CASRGEEFTEAFF
TGTGCCAGCAGGGGGGAGGAATTCACTGAAGCTTTCTTT
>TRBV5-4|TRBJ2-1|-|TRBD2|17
CASSLGSRLAVNNEQFF
TGTGCCAGCAGCTTGGGGTCTCGACTAGCGGTCAATAATGAGCAGTTCTTC
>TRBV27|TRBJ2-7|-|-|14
CASSFSVGAYEQYF
TGTGCCAGCAGTTTCAGTGTGGGGGCATACGAGCAGTACTTC
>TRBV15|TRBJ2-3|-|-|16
CATSRARIGPADTQYF
TGTGCCACCAGCAGAGCCAGGATTGGCCCAGCAGATACGCAGTATTTT
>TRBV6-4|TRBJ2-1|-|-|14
CASSVTGSGNEQFF
TGTGCCAGCAGTGTAACGGGGTCGGGCAATGAGCAGTTCTTC
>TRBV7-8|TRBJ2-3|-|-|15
CASSSGSSGADTQYF
TGTGCCAGCAGCTCGGGATCTTCGGGAGCAGATACGCAGTATTTT
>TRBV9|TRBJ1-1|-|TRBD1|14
CASSVGQGDTEAFF
TGTGCCAGCAGCGTAGGACAGGGCGACACTGAAGCTTTCTTT
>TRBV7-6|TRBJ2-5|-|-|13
CASSLGLPETQYF
TGTGCCAGCAGCTTAGGACTTCCGGAGACCCAGTACTTC
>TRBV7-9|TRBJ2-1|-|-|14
CASSSAGAENEQFF
TGTGCCAGCAGCTCCGCAGGGGCTGAGAATGAGCAGTTCTTC
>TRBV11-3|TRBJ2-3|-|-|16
CASSQLTLGILDTQYF
TGTGCCAGCAGCCAATTGACCCTAGGTATTCTGGATACGCAGTATTTT
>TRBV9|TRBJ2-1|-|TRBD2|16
CASSVDPSGVRNEQFF
TGTGCCAGCAGCGTAGATCCTAGCGGGGTACGCAATGAGCAGTTCTTC
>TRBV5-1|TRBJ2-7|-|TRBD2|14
CASATSGSSYEQYF
TGCGCCAGCGCGACTAGCGGGAGCTCCTACGAGCAGTACTTC
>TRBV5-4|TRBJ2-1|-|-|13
CASSSGSHNEQFF
TGTGCCAGCAGCTCGGGGTCTCACAATGAGCAGTTCTTC
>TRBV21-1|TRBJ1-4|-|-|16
CASSTGTGGFPEKLFF
TGTGCCAGCAGCACAGGGACAGGGGGTTTCCCTGAAAAACTGTTTTTT
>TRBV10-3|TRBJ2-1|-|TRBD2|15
CAIQAELAAYNEQFF
TGTGCCATCCAGGCTGAACTAGCGGCCTACAATGAGCAGTTCTTC
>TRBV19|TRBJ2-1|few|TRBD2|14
CASLRLAGYNEQFF
TGTGCCAGTTTGCGGCTAGCGGGATACAATGAGCAGTTCTTC
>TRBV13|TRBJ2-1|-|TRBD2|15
CASSLILAGGYEQFF
TGTGCCAGCAGCTTAATCCTAGCGGGAGGCTATGAGCAGTTCTTC
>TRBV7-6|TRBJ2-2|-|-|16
CASSLGPGLDTGELFF
TGTGCCAGCAGCTTAGGCCCGGGATTGGACACCGGGGAGCTGTTTTTT
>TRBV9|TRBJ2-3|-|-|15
CASSPRFGDTDTQYF
TGTGCCAGCAGCCCCCGCTTCGGAGACACAGATACGCAGTATTTT
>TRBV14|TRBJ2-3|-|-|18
CASSLTGSAIPSTDTQYF
TGTGCCAGCAGTTTAACAGGGTCCGCGATCCCTAGCACAGATACGCAGTATTTT
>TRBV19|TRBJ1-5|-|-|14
CASSMADSNQPQHF
TGTGCCAGTAGTATGGCAGATAGCAATCAGCCCCAGCATTTT
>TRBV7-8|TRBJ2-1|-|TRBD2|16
CASSHLSGEGADEQFF
TGTGCCAGCAGCCACTTATCCGGGGAGGGTGCCGATGAGCAGTTCTTC
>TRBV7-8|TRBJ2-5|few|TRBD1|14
CASSPRTGTETQYF
TGTGCCAGCAGCCCGAGGACAGGGACGGAGACCCAGTACTTC
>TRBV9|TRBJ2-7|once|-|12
CASSGLGYEQYF
TGTGCCAGCAGCGGACTCGGCTACGAGCAGTACTTC
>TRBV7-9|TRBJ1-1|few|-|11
CASSFPEEAFF
TGTGCCAGCAGCTTCCCGGAGGAAGCTTTCTTT
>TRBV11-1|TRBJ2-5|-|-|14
CASSFWADQETQYF
TGTGCCAGCAGCTTCTGGGCAGACCAAGAGACCCAGTACTTC
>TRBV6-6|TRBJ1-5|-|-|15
CASSYRQGRNQPQHF
TGTGCCAGCAGTTACCGGCAGGGCCGCAATCAGCCCCAGCATTTT
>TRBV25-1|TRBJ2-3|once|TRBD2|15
CASSDLAGVTDTQYF
TGTGCCAGCAGTGACTTAGCGGGAGTGACAGATACGCAGTATTTT
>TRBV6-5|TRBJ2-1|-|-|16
CASSSNPAETYNEQFF
TGTGCCAGCAGTTCCAACCCAGCGGAAACGTACAATGAGCAGTTCTTC
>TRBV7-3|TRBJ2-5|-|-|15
CASSLTRTNQETQYF
TGTGCCAGCAGCTTAACTCGTACAAACCAAGAGACCCAGTACTTC
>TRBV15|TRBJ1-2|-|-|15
CATSLADRPGYGYTF
TGTGCCACCAGCCTAGCCGACAGGCCCGGCTATGGCTACACCTTC